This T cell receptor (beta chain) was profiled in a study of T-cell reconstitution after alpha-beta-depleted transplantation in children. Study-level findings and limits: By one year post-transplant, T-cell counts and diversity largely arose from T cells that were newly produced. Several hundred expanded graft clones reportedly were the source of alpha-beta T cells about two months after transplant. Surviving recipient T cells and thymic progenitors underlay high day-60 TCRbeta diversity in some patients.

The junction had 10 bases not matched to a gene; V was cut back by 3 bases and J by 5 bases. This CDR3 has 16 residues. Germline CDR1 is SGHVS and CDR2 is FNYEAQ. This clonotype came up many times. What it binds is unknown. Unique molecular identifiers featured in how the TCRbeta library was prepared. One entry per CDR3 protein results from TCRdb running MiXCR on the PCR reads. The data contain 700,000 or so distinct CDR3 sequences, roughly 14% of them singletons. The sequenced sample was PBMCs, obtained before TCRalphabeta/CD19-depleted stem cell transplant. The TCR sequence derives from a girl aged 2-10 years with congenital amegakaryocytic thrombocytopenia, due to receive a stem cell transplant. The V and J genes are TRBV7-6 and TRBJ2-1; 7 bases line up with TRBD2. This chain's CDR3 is CASSFSREDWDNEQFF. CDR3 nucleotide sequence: TGTGCCAGCAGCTTTTCCCGGGAGGATTGGGACAATGAGCAGTTCTTC.